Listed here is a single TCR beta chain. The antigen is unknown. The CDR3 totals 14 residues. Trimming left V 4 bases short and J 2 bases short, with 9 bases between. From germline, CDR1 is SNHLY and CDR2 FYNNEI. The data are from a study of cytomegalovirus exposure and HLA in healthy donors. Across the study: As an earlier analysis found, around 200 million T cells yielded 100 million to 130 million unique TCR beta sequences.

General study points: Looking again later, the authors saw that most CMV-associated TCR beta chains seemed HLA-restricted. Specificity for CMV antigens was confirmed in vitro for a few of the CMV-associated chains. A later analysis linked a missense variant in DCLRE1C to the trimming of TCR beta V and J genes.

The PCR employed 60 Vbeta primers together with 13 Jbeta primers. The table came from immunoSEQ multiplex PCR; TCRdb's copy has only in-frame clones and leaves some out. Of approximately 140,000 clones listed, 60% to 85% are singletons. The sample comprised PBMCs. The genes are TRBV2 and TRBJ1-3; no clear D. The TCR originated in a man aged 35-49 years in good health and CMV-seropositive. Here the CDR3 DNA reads TGTGCCAGCAGTGTTCGCGTCGCTGGAAACACCATATATTTT. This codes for CASSVRVAGNTIYF.